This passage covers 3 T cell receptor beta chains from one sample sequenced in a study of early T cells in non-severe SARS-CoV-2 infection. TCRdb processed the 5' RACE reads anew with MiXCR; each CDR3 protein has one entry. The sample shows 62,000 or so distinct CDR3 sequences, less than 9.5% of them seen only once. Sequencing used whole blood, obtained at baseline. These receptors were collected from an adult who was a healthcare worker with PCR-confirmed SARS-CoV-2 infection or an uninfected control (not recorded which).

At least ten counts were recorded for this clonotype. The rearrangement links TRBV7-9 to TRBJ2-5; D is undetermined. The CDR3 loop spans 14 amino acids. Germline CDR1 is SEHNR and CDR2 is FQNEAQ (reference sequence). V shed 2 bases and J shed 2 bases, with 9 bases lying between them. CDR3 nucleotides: TGTGCCAGCAGCTTACTTGGCACGCAAGAGACCCAGTACTTC. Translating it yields CASSLLGTQETQYF.

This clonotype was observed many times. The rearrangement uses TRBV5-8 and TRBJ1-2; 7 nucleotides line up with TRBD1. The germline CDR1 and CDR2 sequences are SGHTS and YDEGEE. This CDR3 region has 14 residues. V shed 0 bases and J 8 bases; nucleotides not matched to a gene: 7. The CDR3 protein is CASSLDRGAGGYTF. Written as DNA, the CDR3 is TGTGCCAGCAGCTTGGACAGGGGCGCAGGAGGCTACACCTTC.

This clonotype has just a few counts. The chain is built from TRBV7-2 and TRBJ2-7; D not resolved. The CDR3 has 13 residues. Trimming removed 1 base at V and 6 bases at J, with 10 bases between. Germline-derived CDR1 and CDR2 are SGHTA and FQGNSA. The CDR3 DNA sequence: TGTGCCAGCAGCTTAGTAGAGACTTCCGAGCAGTACTTC. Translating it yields CASSLVETSEQYF.